The 3 T cell receptor beta chains below come from one sample, sequenced in a study of beta chain features in type 1 diabetes. The investigators reverse transcribed all of the isolated RNA, so they sequenced expressed TCRB transcripts. TCRdb keeps only in-frame clones here, not all; method: immunoSEQ multiplex PCR. The data show about 340,000 clones, under 8.5% seen once. The sequenced material came from central memory CD4+ T cells from blood. The receptor set was obtained from a woman aged 18-30 years in good health.

CDR3 sequence: CSATHSNEQFF. The DNA for the CDR3 is TGCAGTGCTACCCACTCCAATGAGCAGTTCTTC. The gene calls are TRBV20-1 and TRBJ2-1; D gene ambiguous. The CDR3 consists of 11 residues. CDR1 and CDR2 (germline): DFQATT, SNEGSKA (reference sequence). V lost 4 bases to trimming and J lost 6 bases, with 7 bases between them.

This clone was seen ten or more times. The chain is built from TRBV29-1 and TRBJ1-1, with TRBD1 matching 12 bases. V trimming: 7 bases; J trimming: 8 bases; junction bases outside the gene matches: 8. The CDR3 consists of 13 residues. Looked up from germline, CDR1 is SQVTM and CDR2 is ANQGSEA. CDR3 nucleotides: TGCAGCGCCGCGGGACAGGGGGCTACCGAAGCTTTCTTT. This sequence encodes CSAAGQGATEAFF.

V gene TRBV7-3 combines with J gene TRBJ2-2; the D call may be TRBD1 or TRBD2 (6 bases each). V lost 5 bases and J 3 bases, leaving 16 bases between the germline ends. This CDR3 is 16 amino acids long. Germline V gene sequence: CDR1 SGHTA, CDR2 FQGTGA. The chain's CDR3 is CASSPDLRGHTGELFF. The CDR3 coding sequence is TGTGCCAGCAGCCCCGACCTTCGGGGGCACACCGGGGAGCTGTTTTTT.